The rows below give T cell receptor beta chains drawn from one sample of a study of shared clonotypes between healthy human individuals. The table came from immunoSEQ multiplex PCR; TCRdb's copy has only in-frame clones and leaves some out. The sample includes about 1,800,000 clones, approximately 95% of them seen just once. Specimen: naive CD8+ T cells sorted from blood. The source is a man younger than 35 in good health. Both conserved end residues are part of each CDR3. D genes are given only for firm matches. Part of the rows lack a size; the others show once, few, many or a class for expanded clones.

D: -
J: TRBJ1-1
size: -
V: TRBV9
DNA: TGTGCCAGTGGGGGCGTCAACACTGAAGCTTTCTTT
CDR3: CASGGVNTEAFF

D: -
J: TRBJ1-2
size: -
V: TRBV5-1
DNA: TGCGCCAGCAGCCCGGAGGGGGGATCCTCTGGCTACACCTTC
CDR3: CASSPEGGSSGYTF

D: -
J: TRBJ1-1
size: -
V: TRBV15
DNA: TGTGCCACCAGCAGAGATGTGGGATACGGGTACACTGAAGCTTTCTTT
CDR3: CATSRDVGYGYTEAFF

D: TRBD1
J: TRBJ2-4
size: -
V: TRBV6-5
DNA: TGTGCCAGCAGTTACGGGGGACAGGGGTTCGAAAACATTCAGTACTTC
CDR3: CASSYGGQGFENIQYF

D: -
J: TRBJ2-5
size: -
V: TRBV7-2
DNA: TGTGCCAGCACCACGATCAGGGCGTTGGGAGAGACCCAGTACTTC
CDR3: CASTTIRALGETQYF

D: TRBD1
J: TRBJ2-7
size: -
V: TRBV25-1
DNA: TGTGCCAGCAGTGAGAGGGGGCTGACAGGGGCCGAGCAGTACTTC
CDR3: CASSERGLTGAEQYF

D: -
J: TRBJ1-1
size: once
V: TRBV27
DNA: TGTGCCAGCTTTTCCGGGTTGGGCACTGAAGCTTTCTTT
CDR3: CASFSGLGTEAFF

D: -
J: TRBJ1-2
size: -
V: TRBV2
DNA: TGTGCCAGCAGTGAAGGCGGACCCCCCCGGCATGGCTACACCTTC
CDR3: CASSEGGPPRHGYTF

D: -
J: TRBJ2-5
size: -
V: TRBV7-9
DNA: TGTGCCAGCAGCTCCTCTCCGGGGCCGCGAGAGACCCAGTACTTC
CDR3: CASSSSPGPRETQYF

D: TRBD2
J: TRBJ2-2
size: -
V: TRBV5-1
DNA: TGCGCCAGCAGCTTGGGACTAGCGGGAGGGTCGAACACCGGGGAGCTGTTTTTT
CDR3: CASSLGLAGGSNTGELFF

D: -
J: TRBJ1-1
size: -
V: TRBV4-3
DNA: TGCGCCAGCAGCCAAGAAGGCAGAAACACTGAAGCTTTCTTT
CDR3: CASSQEGRNTEAFF

D: TRBD2
J: TRBJ2-7
size: -
V: TRBV9
DNA: TGTGCCAGCAGCTTAGCGGGAGTGGGGTTGAGCGAGCAGTACTTC
CDR3: CASSLAGVGLSEQYF

D: -
J: TRBJ1-5
size: -
V: TRBV10-2
DNA: TGCGCCAGCAGTGAATTCCTCTATCAGCCCCAGCATTTT
CDR3: CASSEFLYQPQHF

D: TRBD1
J: TRBJ1-1
size: -
V: TRBV25-1
DNA: TGTGCCAGCACCTACATGACAGGGGTGAACACTGAAGCTTTCTTT
CDR3: CASTYMTGVNTEAFF

D: -
J: TRBJ2-5
size: -
V: TRBV27
DNA: TGTGCCAGCAGTTCTTGGGGTTGGGAGACCCAGTACTTC
CDR3: CASSSWGWETQYF

D: -
J: TRBJ2-6
size: -
V: TRBV7-9
DNA: TGTGCCAGCAGCCTAGGGCCTTCTGGGGCCAACGTCCTGACTTTC
CDR3: CASSLGPSGANVLTF

D: -
J: TRBJ2-2
size: -
V: TRBV10-2
DNA: TGCGCCAGCAGTGGGAGGACTGATAACACCGGGGAGCTGTTTTTT
CDR3: CASSGRTDNTGELFF

D: -
J: TRBJ1-1
size: -
V: TRBV30
DNA: TGTGCACACAACGGGGAATTAGGTACTGAAGCTTTCTTT
CDR3: CAHNGELGTEAFF

D: -
J: TRBJ1-1
size: -
V: TRBV6-5
DNA: TGTGCCAGCAGTTACAGAGAGGGTAACACTGAAGCTTTCTTT
CDR3: CASSYREGNTEAFF

D: -
J: TRBJ1-5
size: -
V: TRBV7-9
DNA: TGTGCCAGCAGCTTAGGATACGGAGGCAATCAGCCCCAGCATTTT
CDR3: CASSLGYGGNQPQHF

D: -
J: TRBJ1-5
size: -
V: TRBV6-5
DNA: TGTGCCAGCACGACCGGGGTAGGCCAGCCCCAGCATTTT
CDR3: CASTTGVGQPQHF

D: -
J: TRBJ2-7
size: -
V: TRBV27
DNA: TGTGCCAGCAGTCTCGCCGGACCATCCTACGAGCAGTACTTC
CDR3: CASSLAGPSYEQYF

D: TRBD1
J: TRBJ2-7
size: -
V: TRBV9
DNA: TGTGCCAGCAGCGGACAGGGCGGAGAGCAGTACTTC
CDR3: CASSGQGGEQYF

D: -
J: TRBJ1-1
size: -
V: TRBV19
DNA: TGTGCCAGTAGTGACTCGAGGCTCCTTCTTGAAGCTTTCTTT
CDR3: CASSDSRLLLEAFF

D: -
J: TRBJ2-5
size: -
V: TRBV7-8
DNA: TGTGCCAGCAGCTTAAGGAGGCCCTTTACCACGCAAGAGACCCAGTACTTC
CDR3: CASSLRRPFTTQETQYF

D: -
J: TRBJ1-6
size: -
V: TRBV9
DNA: TGTGCCAGCAGCGTAGGCGGACCAACCTATAATTCACCCCTCCACTTT
CDR3: CASSVGGPTYNSPLHF

D: TRBD1
J: TRBJ2-5
size: -
V: TRBV7-7
DNA: TGTGCTAGCAGCTACGGGACAGGCGAAGTAGAGACCCAGTACTTC
CDR3: CASSYGTGEVETQYF

D: TRBD1
J: TRBJ2-7
size: -
V: TRBV27
DNA: TGTGCCAGCAGCCTTACCGGGACAGCCTACGAGCAGTACTTC
CDR3: CASSLTGTAYEQYF

D: -
J: TRBJ1-2
size: -
V: TRBV7-9
DNA: TGTGCCAGCAGCCCTACTATAGGTGGTGACCGTTATGGCTACACCTTC
CDR3: CASSPTIGGDRYGYTF

D: TRBD2
J: TRBJ2-2
size: -
V: TRBV30
DNA: TGTGCCTGGGGACTAGCGGACGGGGAGCTGTTTTTT
CDR3: CAWGLADGELFF

D: TRBD1
J: TRBJ2-7
size: -
V: TRBV9
DNA: TGTGCCAGCAGCGCCGGGACAGGGGGCATTCACGAGCAGTACTTC
CDR3: CASSAGTGGIHEQYF

D: -
J: TRBJ2-7
size: -
V: TRBV19
DNA: TGTGCCAGTAGTATTTACCCGGACTACGAGCAGTACTTC
CDR3: CASSIYPDYEQYF

D: -
J: TRBJ1-1
size: -
V: TRBV30
DNA: TGTGCCTGGAGTGACCTTGGGGGGCCAGCTTTCTTT
CDR3: CAWSDLGGPAFF

D: TRBD1
J: TRBJ1-1
size: -
V: TRBV4-1
DNA: TGCGCCAGCAGCCAAGATGGGACAGGGAAAACTGAAGCTTTCTTT
CDR3: CASSQDGTGKTEAFF

D: -
J: TRBJ2-3
size: once
V: TRBV11-2
DNA: TGTGCCAGCAGTCGAACAGATACGCAGTATTTT
CDR3: CASSRTDTQYF

D: TRBD2
J: TRBJ2-7
size: -
V: TRBV30
DNA: TGTGCCTGGACCGGGGGGTACGAGCAGTACTTC
CDR3: CAWTGGYEQYF

D: TRBD2
J: TRBJ2-3
size: -
V: TRBV18
DNA: TGTGCCAGCTCACCACCGTCCAGCGGGGGGTCAGATACGCAGTATTTT
CDR3: CASSPPSSGGSDTQYF